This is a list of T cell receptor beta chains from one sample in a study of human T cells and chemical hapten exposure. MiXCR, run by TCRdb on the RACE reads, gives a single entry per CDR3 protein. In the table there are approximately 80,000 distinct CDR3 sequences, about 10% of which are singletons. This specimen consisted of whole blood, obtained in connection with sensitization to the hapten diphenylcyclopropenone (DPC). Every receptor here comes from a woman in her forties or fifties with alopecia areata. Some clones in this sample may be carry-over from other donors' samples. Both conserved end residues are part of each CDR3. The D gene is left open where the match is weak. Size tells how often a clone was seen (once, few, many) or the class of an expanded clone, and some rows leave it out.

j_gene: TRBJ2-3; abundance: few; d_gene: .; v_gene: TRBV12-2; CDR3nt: TGTGCAAGTCGCTTAGAGGGGACATCGCCCCCCACAGATACGCAGTATTTT; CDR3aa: CASRLEGTSPPTDTQYF
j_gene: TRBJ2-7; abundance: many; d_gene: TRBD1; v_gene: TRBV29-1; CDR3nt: TGCAGCGTTGGAACTTCGGGACAGGGTACCCACGAGCAGTACTTC; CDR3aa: CSVGTSGQGTHEQYF
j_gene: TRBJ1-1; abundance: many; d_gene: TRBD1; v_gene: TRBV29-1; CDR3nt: TGCAGCGTCCGGACAGGGAGGGACACTGAAGCTTTCTTT; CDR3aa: CSVRTGRDTEAFF
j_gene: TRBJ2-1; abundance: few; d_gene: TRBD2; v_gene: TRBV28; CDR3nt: TGTGCCAGCAGTTCGACTAGCGGGAGATGGGGTGAGCAGTTCTTC; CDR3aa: CASSSTSGRWGEQFF
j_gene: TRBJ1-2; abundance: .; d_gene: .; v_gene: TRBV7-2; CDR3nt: TGTGCCAGCAGCCGTTCGCCTAGGGAGGACTATGGCTACACCTTC; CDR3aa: CASSRSPREDYGYTF
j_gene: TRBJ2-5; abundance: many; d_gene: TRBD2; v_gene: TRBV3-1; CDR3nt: TGTGCCAGCAGCCAAGATCCAACAAGACTAGCGGGATTTAGAGAGACCCAGTACTTC; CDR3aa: CASSQDPTRLAGFRETQYF
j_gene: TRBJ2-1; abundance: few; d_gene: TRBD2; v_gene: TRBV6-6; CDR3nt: TGTGCCAGCAGACCGATCGGGACTAGCGTATACAATGAGCAGTTCTTC; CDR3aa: CASRPIGTSVYNEQFF
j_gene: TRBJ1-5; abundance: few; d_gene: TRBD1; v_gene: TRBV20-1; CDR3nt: TGCAGTGCTATCACAGGGGGCGCGGATCAGCCCCAGCATTTT; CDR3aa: CSAITGGADQPQHF
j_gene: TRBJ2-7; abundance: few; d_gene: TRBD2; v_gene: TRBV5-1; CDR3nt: TGCGCCAGCAGCTTGCTCCTAGCGGGAGTCCCCTACGAGCAGTACTTC; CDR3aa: CASSLLLAGVPYEQYF
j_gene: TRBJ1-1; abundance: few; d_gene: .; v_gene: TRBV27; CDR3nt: TGTGCCAGCAGCCCGTGGGGACGGGTCACTGAAGCTTTCTTT; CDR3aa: CASSPWGRVTEAFF
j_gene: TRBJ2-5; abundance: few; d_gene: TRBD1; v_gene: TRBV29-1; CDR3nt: TGCAGCGTCTCGAGGACAGGGGGAGAGACCCAGTACTTC; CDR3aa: CSVSRTGGETQYF
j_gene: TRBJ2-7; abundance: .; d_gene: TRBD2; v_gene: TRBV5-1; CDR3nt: TGCGCCAACAGCTTACTAGCGGGAAATAGGTACGAGCAGTACTTC; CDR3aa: CANSLLAGNRYEQYF
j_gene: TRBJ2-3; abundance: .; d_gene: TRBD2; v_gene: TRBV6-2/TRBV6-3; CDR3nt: TGTGCCAGCAGTTACTCGGACAGCGGGAGGGCAGGACCAGATACGCAGTATTTT; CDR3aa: CASSYSDSGRAGPDTQYF
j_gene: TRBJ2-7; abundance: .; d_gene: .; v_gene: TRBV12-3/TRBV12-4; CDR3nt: TGTGCCAGCAGTTTATCAGGGGAGTTCGAGCAGTACTTC; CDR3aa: CASSLSGEFEQYF
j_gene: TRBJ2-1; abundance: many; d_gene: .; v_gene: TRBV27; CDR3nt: TGTGCCAGCAGTCAAAGGGGGGAAAATGAGCAGTTCTTC; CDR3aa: CASSQRGENEQFF
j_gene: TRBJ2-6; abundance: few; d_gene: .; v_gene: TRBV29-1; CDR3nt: TGCAGCGTTTTCCAAACTGGGGCCAACGTCCTGACTTTC; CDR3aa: CSVFQTGANVLTF
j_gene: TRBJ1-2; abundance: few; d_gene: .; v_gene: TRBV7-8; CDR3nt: TGTGCCAGCAGCTTAGGATCACGCTCATCGAACTATGGCTACACCTTC; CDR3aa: CASSLGSRSSNYGYTF
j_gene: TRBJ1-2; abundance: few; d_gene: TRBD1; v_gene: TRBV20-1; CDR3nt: TGCAGTGCTAGAGATAGCGAAGCCAGGGGGTACGGCTACACCTTC; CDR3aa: CSARDSEARGYGYTF
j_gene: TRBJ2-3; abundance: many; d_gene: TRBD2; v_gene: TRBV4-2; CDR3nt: TGTGCCAGCAGCCAACCCGGACTAGCGGGGATCACAGATACGCAGTATTTT; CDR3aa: CASSQPGLAGITDTQYF
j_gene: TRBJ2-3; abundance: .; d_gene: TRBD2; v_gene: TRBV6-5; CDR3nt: TGTGCCAGCAGTTATTTCGTCGGCGGACTAGGGACGAATACGCAGTATTTT; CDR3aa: CASSYFVGGLGTNTQYF
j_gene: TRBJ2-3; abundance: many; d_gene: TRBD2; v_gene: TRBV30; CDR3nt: TGTGCCTGGACCGGGGGACTAGCGGGAGCGGTTACGCAGTATTTT; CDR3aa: CAWTGGLAGAVTQYF
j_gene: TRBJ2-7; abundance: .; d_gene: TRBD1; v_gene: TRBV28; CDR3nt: TGTGCCAGCATCCCGACAGGGGGCGAGCAGTACTTC; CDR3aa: CASIPTGGEQYF
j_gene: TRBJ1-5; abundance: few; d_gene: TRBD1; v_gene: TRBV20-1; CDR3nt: TGCAGTGCTGCCGGGACAGGACAAATAAGCAATCAGCCCCAGCATTTT; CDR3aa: CSAAGTGQISNQPQHF
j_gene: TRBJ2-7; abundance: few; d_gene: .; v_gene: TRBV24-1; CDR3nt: TGTGCCACCAGTGATTTTCGGTCCGACGAGCAGTACTTC; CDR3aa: CATSDFRSDEQYF
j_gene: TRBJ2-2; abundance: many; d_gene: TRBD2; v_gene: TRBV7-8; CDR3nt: TGTGCCAGCAGCTTTGGGCTGGGGGGGACGAACACCGGGGAGCTGTTTTTT; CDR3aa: CASSFGLGGTNTGELFF
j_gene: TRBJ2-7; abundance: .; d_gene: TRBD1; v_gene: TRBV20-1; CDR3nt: TGCAGTGCTACCCTTAAGGACAGGGTACACGAGCAGTACTTC; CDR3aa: CSATLKDRVHEQYF
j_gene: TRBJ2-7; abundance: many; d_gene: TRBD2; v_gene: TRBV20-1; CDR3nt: TGCAGTGCTCCCGAGCGGGGCTCCTACGAGCAGTACTTC; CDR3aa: CSAPERGSYEQYF
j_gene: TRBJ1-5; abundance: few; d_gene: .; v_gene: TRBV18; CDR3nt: TGTGCCAGCTCACCAGGGGCAGCAGTAAATAGCAATCAGCCCCAGCATTTT; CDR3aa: CASSPGAAVNSNQPQHF
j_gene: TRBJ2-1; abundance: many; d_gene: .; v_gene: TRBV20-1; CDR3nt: TGCAGTGCTAGGAGACGGGAGAGGGGGAATGAGCAGTTCTTC; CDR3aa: CSARRRERGNEQFF
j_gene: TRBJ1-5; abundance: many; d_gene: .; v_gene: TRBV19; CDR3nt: TGTGCCAGTAGTTTAGACGAGGGCAATCAGCCCCAGCATTTT; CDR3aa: CASSLDEGNQPQHF
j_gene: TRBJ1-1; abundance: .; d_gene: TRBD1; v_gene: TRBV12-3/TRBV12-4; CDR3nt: TGTGCCAGCAGCTCCTCCGGACAGGGGGCGACTGAAGCTTTCTTT; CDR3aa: CASSSSGQGATEAFF
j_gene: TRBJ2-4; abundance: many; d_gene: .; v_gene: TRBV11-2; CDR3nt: TGTGCCAGCAGCTTAGCGCCAGGGAGTCTGAACAGCAAAAACATTCAGTACTTC; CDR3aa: CASSLAPGSLNSKNIQYF
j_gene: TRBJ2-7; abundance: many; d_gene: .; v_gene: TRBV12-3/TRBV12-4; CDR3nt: TGTGCCAGCAGCTTTGACACATCTTTGATCCACGAGCAGTACTTC; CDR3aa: CASSFDTSLIHEQYF
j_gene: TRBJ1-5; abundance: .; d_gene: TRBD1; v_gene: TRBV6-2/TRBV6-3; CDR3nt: TGTGCCAGCAGTTGGACAGGTGAACAGCCCCAGCATTTT; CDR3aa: CASSWTGEQPQHF
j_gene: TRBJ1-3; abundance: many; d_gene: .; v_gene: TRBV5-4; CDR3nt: TGTGCCAGCAGCTTGGAGGGGAGAAACACCATATATTTT; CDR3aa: CASSLEGRNTIYF
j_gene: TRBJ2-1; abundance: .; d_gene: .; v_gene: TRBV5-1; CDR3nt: TGCGCCAGCAGCTTGGGCGTGGGCGCTATCACCTACAATGAGCAGTTCTTC; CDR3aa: CASSLGVGAITYNEQFF
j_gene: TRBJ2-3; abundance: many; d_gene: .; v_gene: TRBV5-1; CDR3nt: TGCGCCAGCAGCTTGTCTTCCACAGATACGCAGTATTTT; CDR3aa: CASSLSSTDTQYF
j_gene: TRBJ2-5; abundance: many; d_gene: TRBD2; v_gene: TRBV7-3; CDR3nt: TGTGCCAGCAGCCCATCAAGCGGGAGACCCGAGACCCAGTACTTC; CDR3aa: CASSPSSGRPETQYF
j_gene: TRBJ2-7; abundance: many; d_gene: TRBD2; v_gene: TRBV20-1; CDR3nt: TGCAGTGCGCCGGGACTAGCGGGCCTAGGCTCCTACGAGCAGTACTTC; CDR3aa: CSAPGLAGLGSYEQYF
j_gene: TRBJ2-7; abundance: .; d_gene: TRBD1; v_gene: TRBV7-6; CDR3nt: TGTGCCAGCACCTACGGGGTGACAGGGACCTACGAGCAGTACTTC; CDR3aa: CASTYGVTGTYEQYF
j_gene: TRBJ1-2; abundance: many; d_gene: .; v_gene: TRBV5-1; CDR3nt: TGCGCCAGCAGCTTGGCCCAATATGGCTACACCTTC; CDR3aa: CASSLAQYGYTF
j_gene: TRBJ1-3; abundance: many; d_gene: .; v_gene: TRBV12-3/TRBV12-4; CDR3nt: TGTGCCAGCAGTGGGCTAAGGTCCTCCTCTGGAAACACCATATATTTT; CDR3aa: CASSGLRSSSGNTIYF
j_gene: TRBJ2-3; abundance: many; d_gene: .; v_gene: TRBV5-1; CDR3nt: TGCGCCAGCAGCCCGATGGCGGGAGATACGCAGTATTTT; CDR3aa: CASSPMAGDTQYF
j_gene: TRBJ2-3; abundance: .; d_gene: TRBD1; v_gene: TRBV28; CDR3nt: TGTGCCAGCAGTTCGACAGGGGGCTCCTCTCTCACAGATACGCAGTATTTT; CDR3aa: CASSSTGGSSLTDTQYF
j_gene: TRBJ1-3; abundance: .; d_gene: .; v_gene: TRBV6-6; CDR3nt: TGTGCCAGCGGGGTAGACACCATATATTTT; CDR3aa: CASGVDTIYF
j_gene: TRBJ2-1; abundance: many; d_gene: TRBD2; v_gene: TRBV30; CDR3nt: TGTGCCTGGAGTGTTGGACTAGCGGGAGCCGGTACCGATGAGCAGTTCTTC; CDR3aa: CAWSVGLAGAGTDEQFF
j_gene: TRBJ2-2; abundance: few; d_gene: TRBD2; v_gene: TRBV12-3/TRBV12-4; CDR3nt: TGTGCCAGCAGCCCCGGGCTAGCGGCCGCGAACACCGGGGAGCTGTTTTTT; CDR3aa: CASSPGLAAANTGELFF
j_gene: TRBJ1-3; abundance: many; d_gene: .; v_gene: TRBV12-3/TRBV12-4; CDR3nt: TGTGCCAGCAGTTTAAGTAGATCTGGAAACACCATATATTTT; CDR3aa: CASSLSRSGNTIYF
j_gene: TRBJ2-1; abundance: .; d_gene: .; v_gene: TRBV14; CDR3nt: TGTGCCAGCAGCCTTTCCCTCGTTCTACCCTACAATGAGCAGTTCTTC; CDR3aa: CASSLSLVLPYNEQFF
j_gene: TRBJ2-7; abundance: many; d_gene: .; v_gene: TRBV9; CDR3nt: TGTGCCAGCAGCGTAGGGGCGGGCACGTACGAGCAGTACTTC; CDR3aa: CASSVGAGTYEQYF
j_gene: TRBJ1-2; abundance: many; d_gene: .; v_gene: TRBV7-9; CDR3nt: TGTGCCAGCAGCTTAAAGCAGGTGGACACCTTC; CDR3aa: CASSLKQVDTF